This T cell receptor beta chain was identified in a study of neurological immune-mediated disorders. This clonotype was seen only a few times. What it recognizes is unknown. Study-wide findings and caveats: Phylogenetic grouping assigned the repertoires of 18 of 34 multiple sclerosis patients to a single related-CDR3 cluster, representing a possible signature.

The CDR3 loop spans 14 amino acids. Trimming took off 3 bases at V and 0 bases at J, with 8 bases between the two ends. Germline V gene lookup returns CDR1 MNHEY and CDR2 SMNVEV (reference sequence). 5'RACE with 10-nucleotide random UMIs produced the cDNA. MiXCR was run by TCRdb on the 5' RACE reads, yielding one entry per CDR3 protein. The sample lists 65,000 to 70,000 distinct CDR3 sequences; 3.9% were seen once. Material: PBMCs. This chain connects TRBV27 to TRBJ1-1; D unclear. The clonotype originates from a man aged 25 to 40 with multiple sclerosis. The CDR3: CASSLVSMNTEAFF. CDR3 nucleotides: TGTGCCAGCAGTTTGGTGTCAATGAACACTGAAGCTTTCTTT.